The sequence of this T cell receptor beta chain was determined in a study of CDR3 diversity in severe acne. This clonotype turned up a few times. MiXCR, run by TCRdb on the PCR reads, gives a single entry per CDR3 protein. The sample holds roughly 100,000 distinct CDR3 sequences; roughly half are singletons and the top ten take around 12%. The source of this sequence is a male donor with acne. The specimen sequenced was blood.

The CDR3 sequence is CASNSENTEAFF. Written as DNA, the CDR3 is TGTGCCAGCAATTCGGAGAACACTGAAGCTTTCTTT. The chain couples TRBV2 to TRBJ1-1, with no clear D. The CDR3 loop spans 12 amino acids. Per the germline V gene, CDR1 is SNHLY and CDR2 is FYNNEI. Trimming stripped 7 bases from V and 1 base from J, with 7 bases between.